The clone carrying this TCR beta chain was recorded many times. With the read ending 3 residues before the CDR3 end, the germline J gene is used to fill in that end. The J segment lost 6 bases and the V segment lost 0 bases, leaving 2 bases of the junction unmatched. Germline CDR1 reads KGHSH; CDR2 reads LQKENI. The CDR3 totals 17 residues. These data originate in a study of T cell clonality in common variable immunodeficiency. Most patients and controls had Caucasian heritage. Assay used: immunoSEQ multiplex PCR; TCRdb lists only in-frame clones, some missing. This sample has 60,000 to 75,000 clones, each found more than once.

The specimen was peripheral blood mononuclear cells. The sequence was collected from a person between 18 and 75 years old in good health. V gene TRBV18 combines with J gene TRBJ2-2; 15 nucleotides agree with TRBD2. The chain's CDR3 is CASSPPGLAGGAGELFF. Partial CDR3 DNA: TGTGCCAGCTCACCACCGGGACTAGCGGGAGGTGCCGGGGAG. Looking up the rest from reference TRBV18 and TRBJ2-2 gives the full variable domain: NAGVMQNPRHLVRRRGQEARLRCSPMKGHSHVYWYRQLPEEGLKFMVYLQKENIIDESGMPKERFSAEFPKEGPSILRIQQVVRGDSAAYFCASSPPGLAGGAGELFFGEGSRLTVL.